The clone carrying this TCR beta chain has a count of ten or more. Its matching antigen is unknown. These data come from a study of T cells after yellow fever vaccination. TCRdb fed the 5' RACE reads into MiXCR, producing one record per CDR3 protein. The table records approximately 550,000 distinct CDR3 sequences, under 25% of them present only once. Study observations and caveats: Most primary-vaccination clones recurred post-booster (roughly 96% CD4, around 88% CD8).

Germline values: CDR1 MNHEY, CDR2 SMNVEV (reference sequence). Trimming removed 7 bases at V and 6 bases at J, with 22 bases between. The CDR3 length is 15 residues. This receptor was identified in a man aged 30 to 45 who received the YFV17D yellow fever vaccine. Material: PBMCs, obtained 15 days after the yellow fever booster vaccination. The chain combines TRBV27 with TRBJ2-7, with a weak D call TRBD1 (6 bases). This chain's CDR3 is CASKARTAPGFEQYF. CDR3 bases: TGTGCCAGCAAAGCGAGGACAGCCCCAGGGTTCGAGCAGTACTTC.